The rows below give T cell receptor beta chains drawn from one sample of a study of blood T cell repertoires in COVID-19. Method: immunoSEQ multiplex PCR; TCRdb's copy keeps in-frame clones and lacks some. Of 350,000 to 400,000 clones in the sample, approximately 89% were seen once. Sequencing input: PBMCs or T cells enriched from blood (not recorded which). These receptors were taken from a woman between 40 and 50 years old who had been exposed to COVID-19. The CDR3 runs from the conserved cysteine through the conserved F or W. A D gene is named only where the DNA matches it firmly. Where a row states a size, it is once, few, many or the class of an expanded clone; other rows omit it.

v_gene,j_gene,abundance,d_gene,CDR3nt,CDR3aa
TRBV5-6,TRBJ2-2,NA,TRBD2,TGTGCCAGCAGCTTGGTAGGACTAGCGGGGGCCACCGGGGAGCTGTTTTTT,CASSLVGLAGATGELFF
TRBV10-3,TRBJ2-2,NA,NA,TGTGCCATCAGTGCAGCGGCCAACACCGGGGAGCTGTTTTTT,CAISAAANTGELFF
TRBV2,TRBJ1-4,NA,TRBD1,TGTGCCAGCAGTCGGGACAGGGCTGATGAAAAACTGTTTTTT,CASSRDRADEKLFF
TRBV5-1,TRBJ2-3,NA,TRBD2,TGCGCCAGCAGCTTGGCCCTAGCGGGCACAGATACGCAGTATTTT,CASSLALAGTDTQYF
TRBV7-9,TRBJ2-7,NA,NA,TGTGCCAGCAGCTTAGAACGGGGGTTAAGTTACGAGCAGTACTTC,CASSLERGLSYEQYF
TRBV2,TRBJ1-1,NA,NA,TGTGCCAGCGGAAGGGGTGGGAACACTGAAGCTTTCTTT,CASGRGGNTEAFF
TRBV5-1,TRBJ1-5,once,NA,TGCGCCAGCAGCTTGGGAGGGAAGTCTGGCCAGCCCCAGCATTTT,CASSLGGKSGQPQHF
TRBV2,TRBJ1-1,once,NA,TGTGCCAGCAGTGAAACCACGACAGGTATGAACACTGAAGCTTTCTTT,CASSETTTGMNTEAFF
TRBV4-2,TRBJ2-1,NA,TRBD2,TGTGCCAGCAGCCAAGATGCAAGCGGGGGCTACAATGAGCAGTTCTTC,CASSQDASGGYNEQFF
TRBV19,TRBJ2-5,once,NA,TGTGCCAGTAGTACCGGACAGTCTGATCAAGAGACCCAGTACTTC,CASSTGQSDQETQYF
TRBV19,TRBJ2-3,NA,NA,TGTGCCAGTAACTACAGGACCGGCACAGATACGCAGTATTTT,CASNYRTGTDTQYF
TRBV2,TRBJ1-2,NA,NA,TGTGCCAGCAGGAAGACAGGTCCTGGTGGCTACACCTTC,CASRKTGPGGYTF
TRBV5-6,TRBJ2-5,NA,TRBD1,TGTGCCAGCAAACTACAGGGGGCTGTACAAGAGACCCAGTACTTC,CASKLQGAVQETQYF
TRBV14,TRBJ2-1,NA,NA,TGTGCCAGCAGCCAAGATCCGCGACGGGGAGGGCAGTTCTTC,CASSQDPRRGGQFF
TRBV7-3,TRBJ2-2,NA,NA,TGTGCCACGAGACACAACGCGAACACCGGGGAGCTGTTTTTT,CATRHNANTGELFF
TRBV7-2,TRBJ1-2,NA,TRBD1,TGTGCCAGCAGCTTAGCGCCCGGGACAGGGGCCCAGGGTAGCTATGGCTACACCTTC,CASSLAPGTGAQGSYGYTF
TRBV28,TRBJ2-1,NA,TRBD2,TGTGCCAGCAGTTTCAGCGGGGATCGTAATGAGCAGTTCTTC,CASSFSGDRNEQFF
TRBV5-4,TRBJ1-2,NA,NA,TGTGCCAGCAGCTTAACAGGGACGGATGGCTACACCTTC,CASSLTGTDGYTF
TRBV28,TRBJ1-1,NA,NA,TGTGCCAGCAGCCAAGGGGGGGACACTGAAGCTTTCTTT,CASSQGGDTEAFF
TRBV19,TRBJ2-2,NA,NA,TGTGCCAGTAATCGGCCAGGGGACACCGGGGAGCTGTTTTTT,CASNRPGDTGELFF
TRBV27,TRBJ2-6,NA,TRBD2,TGTGCCAGCAGCTCGCTACTAGCGGGAGTAGGTGGGGCCAACGTCCTGACTTTC,CASSSLLAGVGGANVLTF
TRBV7-6,TRBJ2-2,NA,NA,TGTGCCAGCAGCTCCTCGGGGGCGAACACCGGGGAGCTGTTTTTT,CASSSSGANTGELFF
TRBV10-3,TRBJ2-5,NA,TRBD1,TGTGCCACGAGATGGGACAGGGACCAAGAGACCCAGTACTTC,CATRWDRDQETQYF
TRBV30,TRBJ1-3,NA,NA,TGTGCCTGGGGCACGTGGACAGCCTCTGGAAACACCATATATTTT,CAWGTWTASGNTIYF
TRBV19,TRBJ1-5,NA,TRBD1,TGTGCCAGTAGACAACCGGGACAGTTAAATCAGCCCCAGCATTTT,CASRQPGQLNQPQHF
TRBV5-5,TRBJ2-5,NA,NA,TGTGCCAGCAGCTTGCAGGGACAAGAGACCCAGTACTTC,CASSLQGQETQYF
TRBV7-8,TRBJ2-1,NA,TRBD2,TGTGCCAGCAGCTTAGCGTACACTAGCGGGGGGGCCTCCGGTCCTGAGCAGTTCTTC,CASSLAYTSGGASGPEQFF
TRBV7-3,TRBJ1-1,NA,NA,TGTGCCAGCAGCGATCAGGGATACACTGAAGCTTTCTTT,CASSDQGYTEAFF
TRBV19,TRBJ2-3,NA,NA,TGTGCCAGTAGTATAAAGGGGGATACGCAGTATTTT,CASSIKGDTQYF
TRBV5-1,TRBJ2-3,NA,TRBD2,TGCGCCAGCAGCTTGGTGACGGGACTAGCGGGGGTAGTAGATACGCAGTATTTT,CASSLVTGLAGVVDTQYF
TRBV5-1,TRBJ1-1,NA,NA,TGCGCCAGCAGCTTGATGTCGGGGGACACTGAAGCTTTCTTT,CASSLMSGDTEAFF
TRBV30,TRBJ1-1,NA,NA,TGTGCCTTAGCAGGGCAGCTGATCTACACTGAAGCTTTCTTT,CALAGQLIYTEAFF
TRBV7-2,TRBJ1-1,NA,NA,TGTGCCAGCAGCTTTAGTACCCGTATGAACACTGAAGCTTTCTTT,CASSFSTRMNTEAFF
TRBV5-1,TRBJ2-7,NA,NA,TGCGCCAGCAGCTTGGCCTTAGGACACACCTACGAGCAGTACTTC,CASSLALGHTYEQYF
TRBV18,TRBJ2-5,NA,TRBD1,TGTGCCAGCTCCCTTGACAGGGTCCGGGAGACCCAGTACTTC,CASSLDRVRETQYF
TRBV19,TRBJ2-1,NA,TRBD1,TGTGCCAGTAGCTGGGACAGGAGTTACAATGAGCAGTTCTTC,CASSWDRSYNEQFF